A selection of T cell receptor beta chains follows, all from one sample in a study of cytomegalovirus exposure and HLA in healthy donors. The protocol was immunoSEQ multiplex PCR, while the TCRdb copy is restricted to in-frame clones and leaves out a portion. Of approximately 88,000 clones detected, roughly 84% appear once; the ten largest clones hold 9% to 14%. The sequencing input was PBMCs. These receptors all stem from a woman between 18 and 30 years old in good health and CMV-seropositive. Each CDR3 is given with its conserved first and last residue. D genes are given only for firm matches. Clone sizes are given selectively: once, few, many, or a class where the clone is expanded.

v_call	j_call	clone_size	d_call	cdr3_aa	cdr3_nt
TRBV5-5	TRBJ1-1	.	.	CASSLRDTRTEAFF	TGTGCCAGCAGCTTGCGGGACACTAGAACTGAAGCTTTCTTT
TRBV11-2	TRBJ2-6	.	.	CASSLSGQSGVLTF	TGTGCCAGCAGCTTAAGTGGCCAGTCAGGGGTCCTGACTTTC
TRBV30	TRBJ1-2	.	.	CAWSIRWTNYGYTF	TGTGCCTGGAGTATCCGATGGACAAACTATGGCTACACCTTC
TRBV2	TRBJ1-1	.	.	CASSPPTTGTEAFF	TGTGCCAGCAGTCCACCCACGACGGGGACTGAAGCTTTCTTT
TRBV5-6	TRBJ2-5	.	.	CASSLGGRETQYF	TGTGCCAGCAGCTTGGGTGGCCGAGAGACCCAGTACTTC
TRBV5-1	TRBJ1-2	.	.	CASSLYLANYGYTF	TGCGCCAGCAGCTTGTACCTAGCTAACTATGGCTACACCTTC
TRBV19	TRBJ1-1	.	TRBD1	CASSFQGGNTEAFF	TGTGCCAGTAGTTTCCAGGGGGGGAACACTGAAGCTTTCTTT
TRBV5-1	TRBJ1-4	.	TRBD1	CASSLGAGGLSTNEKLFF	TGCGCCAGCAGCTTGGGGGCAGGGGGCCTCTCAACTAATGAAAAACTGTTTTTT
TRBV7-6	TRBJ1-4	once	.	CASSLDRVTEKLFF	TGTGCCAGCAGCTTAGACAGGGTCACTGAAAAACTGTTTTTT
TRBV5-1	TRBJ2-1	.	TRBD2	CASSFGTSGNNEQFF	TGCGCCAGCAGCTTCGGGACTAGCGGAAACAATGAGCAGTTCTTC
TRBV19	TRBJ1-1	.	TRBD1	CASGDSLNTEAFF	TGTGCCAGTGGGGACAGTTTGAACACTGAAGCTTTCTTT
TRBV11-3	TRBJ2-2	.	.	CASSLEGGGELFF	TGTGCCAGCAGCTTAGAGGGGGGCGGGGAGCTGTTTTTT
TRBV7-3	TRBJ2-7	.	.	CASSLSGTGSYEQYF	TGTGCCAGCAGCTTATCCGGTACAGGGAGCTACGAGCAGTACTTC
TRBV30	TRBJ1-2	.	.	CAWTLMGPAEGYTF	TGTGCCTGGACCCTTATGGGGCCCGCGGAAGGCTACACCTTC
TRBV28	TRBJ1-2	.	.	CASSFHPDLKHGNTF	TGTGCCAGCAGTTTCCATCCGGACTTAAAACATGGGAACACCTTC
TRBV29-1	TRBJ2-2	.	.	CSVRQGGDTGELFF	TGCAGCGTGAGGCAGGGCGGGGACACCGGGGAGCTGTTTTTT
TRBV7-8	TRBJ1-2	few	TRBD1	CASSPDTGGYGYTF	TGTGCCAGCAGCCCAGATACAGGGGGATATGGCTACACCTTC
TRBV18	TRBJ1-1	.	.	CASSPTEQSTEAFF	TGTGCCAGCTCACCTACGGAGCAATCTACTGAAGCTTTCTTT
TRBV2	TRBJ2-2	.	.	CASSERIGVAGELFF	TGTGCCAGCAGTGAGCGGATAGGGGTGGCCGGGGAGCTGTTTTTT
TRBV11-2	TRBJ2-7	.	.	CASSLSDGSYEQYF	TGTGCCAGCAGCTTAAGCGACGGGTCCTACGAGCAGTACTTC
TRBV10-3	TRBJ1-2	.	.	CAISESAGRRIGGYTF	TGTGCCATCAGTGAGTCTGCAGGGCGCCGGATAGGAGGCTACACCTTC
TRBV6-5	TRBJ2-7	once	.	CASSSWTVSTYEQYF	TGTGCCAGCAGTTCCTGGACAGTATCGACTTACGAGCAGTACTTC
TRBV10-2	TRBJ2-2	.	TRBD1	CASTGTEYTGELFF	TGCGCCAGCACTGGGACAGAATATACCGGGGAGCTGTTTTTT
TRBV6-5	TRBJ2-2	.	.	CASRFTPRGTGELFF	TGTGCCAGCAGGTTCACACCCAGGGGCACCGGGGAGCTGTTTTTT
TRBV4-2	TRBJ2-2	.	.	CASSQLTGDANTGELFF	TGTGCCAGCAGCCAACTCACAGGAGATGCGAACACCGGGGAGCTGTTTTTT
TRBV6-1	TRBJ2-7	.	TRBD2	CASSVPGGYEQYF	TGTGCCAGCAGTGTCCCGGGGGGTTACGAGCAGTACTTC
TRBV9	TRBJ2-3	.	TRBD2	CASSVSGGLRPDTQYF	TGTGCCAGCAGCGTAAGCGGGGGGCTGAGACCAGATACGCAGTATTTT
TRBV30	TRBJ1-3	.	.	CAWSSSAASTNTIYF	TGTGCCTGGAGTAGTTCCGCAGCGTCAACGAACACCATATATTTT
TRBV4-1	TRBJ1-5	.	TRBD1	CASSQWMMGQFNQPQHF	TGCGCCAGCAGCCAATGGATGATGGGACAGTTTAACCAGCCCCAGCATTTT
TRBV14	TRBJ1-3	.	.	CASSQGPRWGSGNTIYF	TGTGCCAGCAGCCAGGGGCCCCGGTGGGGTTCTGGAAACACCATATATTTT
TRBV7-9	TRBJ1-1	.	.	CASSLASGLNTEAFF	TGTGCCAGCAGCTTAGCGTCAGGGTTGAACACTGAAGCTTTCTTT
TRBV10-3	TRBJ1-2	.	TRBD1	CAISPLDRAEGYGYTF	TGTGCCATCAGCCCCCTCGACAGGGCGGAAGGCTATGGCTACACCTTC
TRBV5-5	TRBJ1-4	.	.	CASSQANEKLFF	TGTGCCAGCAGCCAGGCTAATGAAAAACTGTTTTTT
TRBV2	TRBJ2-7	.	TRBD1	CASTLEGQGNEQYF	TGTGCCAGCACTCTGGAGGGACAGGGGAACGAGCAGTACTTC
TRBV2	TRBJ2-2	.	TRBD2	CASLALAGAGGELFF	TGTGCCAGCCTGGCGCTAGCGGGGGCGGGCGGGGAGCTGTTTTTT
TRBV10-3	TRBJ1-6	.	TRBD1	CAISVGQGTGSPLHF	TGTGCCATCAGTGTGGGACAGGGGACTGGTTCACCCCTCCACTTT
TRBV6-5	TRBJ1-5	.	TRBD1	CATGGQQNQPQHF	TGTGCCACCGGGGGACAGCAGAATCAGCCCCAGCATTTT
TRBV7-9	TRBJ2-1	.	TRBD1	CASVLTGTGVYNEQFF	TGTGCCAGCGTCTTGACCGGGACAGGGGTCTACAATGAGCAGTTCTTC
TRBV4-1	TRBJ2-5	.	TRBD2	CASSPRIVGLAGGLETQYF	TGCGCCAGCAGTCCAAGAATTGTGGGACTAGCGGGGGGGCTGGAGACCCAGTACTTC
TRBV7-2	TRBJ1-1	.	TRBD1	CASSTGQGTEAFF	TGTGCCAGCAGCACAGGACAGGGGACTGAAGCTTTCTTT
TRBV7-8	TRBJ1-2	.	.	CASSLGPGGRSNYGYTF	TGTGCCAGCAGCTTAGGCCCCGGGGGGAGATCTAACTATGGCTACACCTTC
TRBV29-1	TRBJ2-3	.	TRBD2	CSTHGLAGGPTDTQYF	TGCAGCACCCATGGACTAGCGGGGGGGCCCACAGATACGCAGTATTTT
TRBV5-6	TRBJ2-5	once	.	CASSLLETQYF	TGTGCCAGCAGCTTGCTAGAGACCCAGTACTTC
TRBV4-3	TRBJ2-7	once	TRBD1	CASSRGTVSYEQYF	TGCGCCAGCAGCCGGGGGACAGTCTCCTACGAGCAGTACTTC
TRBV5-1	TRBJ2-5	.	.	CASSSQETQYF	TGCGCCAGCAGCTCTCAAGAGACCCAGTACTTC
TRBV7-2	TRBJ2-2	.	.	CASSAGLSTGELFF	TGTGCCAGCAGCGCGGGACTTTCCACCGGGGAGCTGTTTTTT
TRBV18	TRBJ2-2	.	TRBD1	CASLDRVDTGELFF	TGTGCCAGCTTGGACAGGGTAGACACCGGGGAGCTGTTTTTT
TRBV28	TRBJ1-1	.	.	CASNAGTEAFF	TGTGCCAGCAATGCGGGCACTGAAGCTTTCTTT
TRBV9	TRBJ2-2	few	TRBD1	CASSVAVTGGWSNTGELFF	TGTGCCAGCAGCGTAGCGGTAACAGGGGGCTGGTCGAACACCGGGGAGCTGTTTTTT
TRBV7-2	TRBJ1-6	.	.	CASSLAGGGVNSPLHF	TGTGCCAGCAGCTTAGCGGGTGGGGGGGTGAATTCACCCCTCCACTTT
TRBV6-1	TRBJ2-5	.	.	CASRRPRARETQYF	TGTGCCAGCCGGCGTCCGCGGGCCAGGGAGACCCAGTACTTC
TRBV6-1	TRBJ2-3	.	TRBD1	CASSDQGGTGPDTQYF	TGTGCCAGCAGTGACCAGGGTGGGACAGGTCCCGATACGCAGTATTTT